This paragraph covers one T cell receptor beta chain sequence. J gave up 5 bases and V 5 bases, and 10 bases lay outside the gene matches. CDR3 length equals 16 residues. In germline, CDR1 is SGHTA, CDR2 FQGNSA. This sample is drawn from a study of blood T cell repertoires in COVID-19. The overall study: Donors in the United States, Italy and Spain gave samples during acute or convalescent COVID-19.

Using immunoSEQ multiplex PCR, the repertoire was profiled, and TCRdb retains in-frame clones only, with some absent. The sample carries a few hundred thousand clones, 75% to 85% recorded once. The chain couples TRBV7-2 to TRBJ2-2; TRBD2 aligns across 8 bases. Material: peripheral blood. The clonotype was recovered from a woman aged 30 to 39 with COVID-19, enrolled during active disease. CDR3 DNA: TGTGCCAGCAGCCCTACGGCGGGAGGTTGGACCGGGGAGCTGTTTTTT. This encodes CASSPTAGGWTGELFF.